This T cell receptor (beta chain) was profiled in a study of Ad26.COV2.S vaccination and SARS-CoV-2 variants. Generated by immunoSEQ multiplex PCR, the TCRdb table keeps only in-frame clones and is missing some. Among about 350,000 clones listed, about 91% were seen once. V lost 1 base to trimming and J lost 3 bases, with 8 bases between them. Germline V lookup: CDR1 SGDLS, CDR2 YYNGEE. The CDR3 sequence is 13 residues long. Material: peripheral blood, obtained after recovery from COVID-19. The chain combines TRBV9 with TRBJ2-7; unclear D gene. This sequence was found in a human donor who had recovered from COVID-19. In DNA form, the CDR3 reads TGTGCCAGCAGCGTAAGTCCGATCTACGAGCAGTACTTC. The encoded protein is CASSVSPIYEQYF.